This record looks at one TCR beta chain sequence and its context. Assay used: immunoSEQ multiplex PCR; TCRdb lists only in-frame clones, some missing. The table has hundreds of thousands of clones, over 80% seen once. This record belongs to a study of cytomegalovirus exposure and HLA in healthy donors. Germline-derived CDR1 and CDR2 are SGHRS and YFSETQ. V gave up 4 bases and J gave up 8 bases, with 16 bases separating them. This CDR3 region has 14 residues. The chain is built from TRBV5-1 and TRBJ2-1, with D perhaps TRBD1 (7 bases). The source material was PBMCs. The TCR sequence derives from a woman younger than 30 in good health and CMV-seronegative. The CDR3 region has the DNA TGCGCCAGCAGCATGACAGGGTCGGGAGATGAGCAGTTCTTC. This codes for CASSMTGSGDEQFF.